The 22 T cell receptor beta chains reported below all come from one sample, sequenced in a study of T cells in Graves' hyperthyroidism and ophthalmopathy. RNA transcripts were the template for amplifying TCR beta CDR3 regions. HTBI primers were employed in a first-round RT-PCR of the TCR CDR3. TCRdb reanalysed the multiplex PCR reads using MiXCR and keeps one entry per CDR3 protein. The table records about 590,000 distinct CDR3 sequences, 14% of them present only once. The sequencing input was blood. Every receptor here comes from a woman aged 18 to 35 with Graves' ophthalmopathy.

As regards this clonotype: Since a much larger clone is just one base distant, this may be a read error. This CDR3 is missing its conserved last phenylalanine or tryptophan, likely due to a read error. This rearrangement joins TRBV2 to TRBJ2-7; D is possibly TRBD1 or TRBD2 (5 bases each). The germline gives CDR1 SNHLY, CDR2 FYNNEI. The CDR3 is 14 amino acids. Trimming stripped 7 bases from V and 0 bases from J, with 13 bases between. The CDR3 loop is CASTGGGYSYEQYY. The CDR3 nucleotides are TGTGCCAGCACTGGGGGTGGATACTCCTACGAGCAGTACTAC.

This clonotype was counted ten times or more. The V and J genes are TRBV6-2 or TRBV6-3 and TRBJ2-1, with D maybe TRBD2 (5 bases). V dropped 11 bases and J dropped 3 bases, with 14 bases sitting between them. This CDR3 has 13 residues. CDR1 MNHEY and CDR2 SVGEGT come from the germline V gene. The CDR3 sequence is CACRPGNYNEQFF. For the CDR3, the DNA is TGTGCCTGCCGTCCGGGGAACTACAATGAGCAGTTCTTC.

This clonotype showed up just a few times. This chain links TRBV6-1 with TRBJ2-7; 7 bases fit TRBD1. This CDR3 contains 14 residues. The germline CDR1 and CDR2 sequences are MNHNS and SASEGT. J gave up 6 bases and V 6 bases, and 11 bases lay outside the gene matches. The CDR3 DNA reads as TGTGCCAGCAGGGCAGAACAGGGGATTCGCGAGCAGTACTTC. Translation gives CASRAEQGIREQYF.

This clonotype was found many times. The chain joins TRBV12-3 or TRBV12-4 to TRBJ2-2, with 13 bases fitting TRBD2. Trimming removed 5 bases from V and 5 bases from J; junction bases left unmatched: 5. This CDR3 is built from 16 residues. In DNA form, the CDR3 reads TGTGCCAGCAGTGGACTAGCGGGAGATCGGACCGGGGAGCTGTTTTTT. Protein product: CASSGLAGDRTGELFF.

The rearrangement links TRBV20-1 to TRBJ2-7, with 9 nucleotides matching TRBD2. The CDR3 covers 13 residues. Germline V CDR1 and CDR2: DFQATT, SNEGSKA (reference sequence). The V segment lost 3 bases and the J segment 6 bases; nucleotides outside the gene matches: 6. The CDR3 DNA is TGCAGTGCTAGTTCTAGCGGGATTCCCGAGCAGTACTTC. This codes for CSASSSGIPEQYF.

This clonotype was seen at least ten times. The chain carries TRBV12-3 or TRBV12-4 and TRBJ2-7; D possibly corresponds to TRBD1 (5 bases). Trimming stripped 5 bases from V and 1 base from J, with 18 bases between. The length of the CDR3 is 16 residues. CDR3 protein: CASSADATDLSYEQYF. CDR3 DNA sequence: TGTGCCAGCAGTGCCGACGCGACAGATCTATCCTACGAGCAGTACTTC.

This clonotype was seen many times. The V and J genes are TRBV7-9 and TRBJ1-2; perhaps TRBD1 as D (6 bases). This CDR3 spans 14 amino acids. The V and J ends lost 5 bases and 2 bases respectively, with 12 bases between them. Looked up from germline, CDR1 is SEHNR and CDR2 is FQNEAQ (reference sequence). In nucleotides, the CDR3 is TGTGCCAGCAGCCCGGAGGGGGGAAACTATGGCTACACCTTC. Amino acid sequence: CASSPEGGNYGYTF.

J is TRBJ2-1 and V is TRBV12-3 or TRBV12-4, with 8 bases lining up with TRBD1. This CDR3 contains 13 residues. V lost 3 bases and J lost 14; bases outside the gene matches: 9. The CDR3 loop reads CASSFVTRGREFF. In DNA form, the CDR3 reads TGTGCCAGCAGTTTTGTTACCAGGGGGCGCGAGTTCTTC.

J is TRBJ2-1 and V is TRBV20-1; 9 nucleotides match TRBD2. CDR3 length equals 19 residues. Germline V gene lookup returns CDR1 DFQATT and CDR2 SNEGSKA (reference sequence). J gave up 1 base and V 0 bases, and 13 bases lay outside the gene matches. The DNA for the CDR3 is TGCAGTGCTAGAGATCTGAGGGCTAGCGGGGACCGATCCTACAATGAGCAGTTCTTC. It translates to CSARDLRASGDRSYNEQFF.

The rearrangement links TRBV6-5 to TRBJ1-2, with unresolved D. Trimming stripped 2 bases from V and 5 bases from J, with 12 bases between. In germline, CDR1 is MNHEY, CDR2 SVGAGI. CDR3 length equals 14 residues. Here the CDR3 reads CASSYLAGWYGYTF. In nucleotides, the CDR3 is TGTGCCAGCAGTTACCTCGCCGGTTGGTATGGCTACACCTTC.

V is TRBV5-1 and J is TRBJ2-3, with TRBD2 matching over 7 bases. The CDR3 contains 17 residues. Trimming cost V 5 bases and J 5 bases; bases outside gene matches: 17. Per germline, CDR1 SGHRS and CDR2 YFSETQ. CDR3 nucleotides: TGCGCCAGCAGTTCCGGATCCTACGGGGACTATATAGATACGCAGTATTTT. Protein: CASSSGSYGDYIDTQYF.

This clonotype was recorded at least ten times. The chain recombines TRBV5-5 with TRBJ2-1, with 7 bases lining up with TRBD2. V dropped 0 bases and J dropped 3; count of bases not matched to a gene: 6. The CDR3 has 16 residues. Per the germline V gene, CDR1 is SGHKS and CDR2 is YYEKEE (reference sequence). CDR3 coding DNA: TGTGCCAGCAGCTTGGAGGCGGGAGCCTTCTACAATGAGCAGTTCTTC. Encoded protein: CASSLEAGAFYNEQFF. The complete variable domain, with remaining parts taken from reference TRBV5-5 and TRBJ2-1, reads DAGVTQSPTHLIKTRGQQVTLRCSPISGHKSVSWYQQVLGQGPQFIFQYYEKEERGRGNFPDRFSARQFPNYSSELNVNALLLGDSALYLCASSLEAGAFYNEQFFGPGTRLTVL.

This clonotype came up a few times. CDR3 DNA: TGTGCCAGCACCTCGGGAGTAGGGACAGATACGCAGTATTTT. Encoded protein: CASTSGVGTDTQYF. V usage is TRBV6-2 or TRBV6-3 and J usage is TRBJ2-3; D might be TRBD2 (6 bases). Trimming left V 7 bases short and J 3 bases short, with 14 bases between. CDR3 size: 14 residues. Germline CDR1 and CDR2: MNHEY and SVGEGT.

This clonotype was counted at least ten times. The rearrangement joins TRBV7-3 to TRBJ2-1; maybe TRBD1 (6 bases). V lost 0 bases and J 9 bases, leaving 9 bases between the germline ends. The length of the CDR3 is 13 residues. Germline V gives CDR1 SGHTA, CDR2 FQGTGA. Written as DNA, the CDR3 is TGTGCCAGCAGCTTAACACAGGGAGTTGAGCAGTTCTTC. It encodes CASSLTQGVEQFF.

This clonotype has ten or more counts. The chain uses TRBV15 and TRBJ1-2; 7 bases match TRBD1. This CDR3 has 15 amino acids. CDR1 LNHNV and CDR2 YYDKDF come from the germline V gene (reference sequence). The V segment lost 1 base and the J segment 2 bases; nucleotides outside the gene matches: 4. Written as DNA, the CDR3 is TGTGCCACCAGCAGAGTTGGGACAGAGAACTATGGCTACACCTTC. Translated: CATSRVGTENYGYTF.

A word on this clonotype: Since a much larger clone is just one base distant, this may be a read error. The rearrangement links TRBV27 to TRBJ1-1; 7 bases align to TRBD1. CDR3 size: 15 residues. Germline V gives CDR1 MNHEY, CDR2 SMNVEV (reference sequence). With V trimmed by 0 bases and J by 6 bases, 7 bases remained unmatched. The CDR3 reads CASSLSQQGYAEAFF. CDR3 DNA sequence: TGTGCCAGCAGTTTATCCCAACAGGGGTACGCTGAAGCTTTCTTT.

The rearrangement links TRBV29-1 to TRBJ2-7; 12 bases fit TRBD1. V lost 0 bases to trimming and J lost 6 bases; unmatched junction nucleotides: 6. The CDR3 is made up of 15 amino acids. In germline, CDR1 is SQVTM, CDR2 ANQGSEA. CDR3 sequence (DNA): TGCAGCGTTGAAGAGGTTGGGACAGGGGGCGTCGAGCAGTACTTC. This codes for CSVEEVGTGGVEQYF.

The chain uses TRBV4-1 and TRBJ2-5; weak D call: TRBD1 (6 bases). The V end lost 4 bases, the J end lost 5 bases, and 14 bases lay between the germline ends. CDR1 MGHRA and CDR2 YSYEKL come from the germline V gene. The CDR3 runs to 14 residues. The CDR3 loop reads CASSPTGKWETQYF. CDR3 in DNA: TGCGCCAGCAGCCCTACAGGGAAGTGGGAGACCCAGTACTTC.

Many counts were recorded for this clonotype. The chain combines TRBV3-1 with TRBJ1-2; D might be TRBD1 (5 bases). This CDR3 comprises 15 residues. In germline, CDR1 is LGHDT, CDR2 YNNKEL (reference sequence). V lost 3 bases, J lost 7 bases, and 18 bases lay in between. The CDR3 spells CASSQAWGGSSGYTF. The CDR3 DNA reads as TGTGCCAGCAGCCAGGCTTGGGGGGGTTCGTCTGGCTACACCTTC.

This clonotype was observed a few times. V and J are TRBV7-8 and TRBJ1-5, with TRBD1 matching over 12 bases. CDR1 and CDR2 from the germline V gene are SGHVS and FQNEAQ. The CDR3 has 19 amino acids. V dropped 1 base and J dropped 6; count of bases not matched to a gene: 13. The CDR3 protein is CASSLGAGTGGPKGQPQHF. The CDR3 bases are TGTGCCAGCAGCTTAGGAGCCGGGACAGGGGGCCCCAAGGGTCAGCCCCAGCATTTT.

The DNA for the CDR3 is TGCGCCAGCAGCCAGGGGGAAGCGGGAGGGCCGAACACCGGGGAGCTGTTTTTT. Amino acids: CASSQGEAGGPNTGELFF. The rearrangement links TRBV4-1 to TRBJ2-2; 10 positions agree with TRBD2. Per the germline V gene, CDR1 is MGHRA and CDR2 is YSYEKL. The CDR3 contains 18 residues. Trimming cost V 3 bases and J 0 bases; bases outside gene matches: 7.

The J gene is TRBJ1-1, the V gene TRBV6-1; D possibly corresponds to TRBD1 (5 bases). CDR1 MNHNS and CDR2 SASEGT come from the germline V gene. The CDR3 consists of 12 residues. Trimming cost V 4 bases and J 6 bases, with 9 bases left between them. CDR3 sequence reads: CASSGLGPEAFF. CDR3 DNA sequence: TGTGCCAGCAGTGGTTTGGGGCCTGAAGCTTTCTTT.